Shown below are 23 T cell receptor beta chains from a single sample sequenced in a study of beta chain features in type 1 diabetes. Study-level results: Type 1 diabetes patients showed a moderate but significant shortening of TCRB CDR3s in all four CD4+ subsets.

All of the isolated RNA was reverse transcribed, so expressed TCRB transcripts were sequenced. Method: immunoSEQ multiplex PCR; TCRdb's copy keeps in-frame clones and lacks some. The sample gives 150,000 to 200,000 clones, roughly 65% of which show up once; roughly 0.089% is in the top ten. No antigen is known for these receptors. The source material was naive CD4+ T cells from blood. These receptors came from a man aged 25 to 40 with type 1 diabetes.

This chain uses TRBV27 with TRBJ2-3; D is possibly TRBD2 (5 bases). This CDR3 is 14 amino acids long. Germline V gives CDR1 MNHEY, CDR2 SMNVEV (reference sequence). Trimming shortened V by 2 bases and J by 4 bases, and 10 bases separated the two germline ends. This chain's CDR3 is CASSLSLSADTQYF. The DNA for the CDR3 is TGTGCCAGCAGTTTAAGCCTTAGCGCAGATACGCAGTATTTT.

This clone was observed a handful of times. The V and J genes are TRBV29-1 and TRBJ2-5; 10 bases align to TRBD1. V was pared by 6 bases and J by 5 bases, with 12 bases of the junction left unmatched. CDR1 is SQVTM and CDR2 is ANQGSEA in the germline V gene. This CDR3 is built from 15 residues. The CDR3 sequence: CSVPQGTGVWETQYF. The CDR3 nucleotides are TGCAGCGTGCCTCAAGGGACAGGGGTATGGGAGACCCAGTACTTC.

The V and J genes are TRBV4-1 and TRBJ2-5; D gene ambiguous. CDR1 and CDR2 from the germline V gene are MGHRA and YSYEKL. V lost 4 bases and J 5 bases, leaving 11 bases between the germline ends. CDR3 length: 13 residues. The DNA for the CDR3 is TGCGCCAGCAGCCCCGGCCCGGAGGAGACCCAGTACTTC. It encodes CASSPGPEETQYF.

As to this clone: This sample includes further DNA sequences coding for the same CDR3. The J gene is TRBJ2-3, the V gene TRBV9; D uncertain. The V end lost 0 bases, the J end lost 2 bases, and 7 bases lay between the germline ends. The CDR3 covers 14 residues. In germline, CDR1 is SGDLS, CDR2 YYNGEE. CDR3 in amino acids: CASSVAGSTDTQYF. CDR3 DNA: TGTGCCAGCAGCGTAGCTGGGTCCACAGATACGCAGTATTTT.

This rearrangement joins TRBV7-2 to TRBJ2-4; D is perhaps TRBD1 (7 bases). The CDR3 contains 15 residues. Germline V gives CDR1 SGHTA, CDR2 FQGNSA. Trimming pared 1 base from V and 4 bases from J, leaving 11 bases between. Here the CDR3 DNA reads TGTGCCAGCAGCTTAGGCGGGACAGTTAAAAACATTCAGTACTTC. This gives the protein CASSLGGTVKNIQYF.

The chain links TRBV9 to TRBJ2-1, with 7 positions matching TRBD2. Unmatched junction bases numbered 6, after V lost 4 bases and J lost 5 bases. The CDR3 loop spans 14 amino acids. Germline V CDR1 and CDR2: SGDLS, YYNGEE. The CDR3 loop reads CASSPSAGDNEQFF. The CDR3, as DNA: TGTGCCAGCAGCCCATCCGCGGGGGACAATGAGCAGTTCTTC. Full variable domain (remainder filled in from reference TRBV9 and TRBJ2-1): DSGVTQTPKHLITATGQRVTLRCSPRSGDLSVYWYQQSLDQGLQFLIQYYNGEERAKGNILERFSAQQFPDLHSELNLSSLELGDSALYFCASSPSAGDNEQFFGPGTRLTVL.

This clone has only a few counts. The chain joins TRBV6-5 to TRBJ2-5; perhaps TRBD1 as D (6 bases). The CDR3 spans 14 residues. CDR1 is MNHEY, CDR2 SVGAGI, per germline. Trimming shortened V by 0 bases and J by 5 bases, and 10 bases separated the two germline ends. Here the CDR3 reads CASSYSGGTETQYF. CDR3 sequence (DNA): TGTGCCAGCAGTTACTCTGGGGGCACGGAGACCCAGTACTTC.

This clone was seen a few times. The CDR3 is CASSRSGGPTDTQYF. In DNA form, the CDR3 reads TGTGCCAGCAGCCGGAGCGGGGGGCCTACAGATACGCAGTATTTT. This chain uses TRBV7-9 with TRBJ2-3, with 9 bases fitting TRBD2. Germline values: CDR1 SEHNR, CDR2 FQNEAQ (reference sequence). V lost 5 bases and J lost 3; bases outside the gene matches: 6. This CDR3 has 15 residues.

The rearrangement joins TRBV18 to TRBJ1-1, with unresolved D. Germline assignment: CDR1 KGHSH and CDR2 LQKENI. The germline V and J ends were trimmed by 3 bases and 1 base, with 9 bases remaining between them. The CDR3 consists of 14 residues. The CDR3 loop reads CASSPQDTNTEAFF. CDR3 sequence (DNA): TGTGCCAGCTCACCGCAAGACACGAACACTGAAGCTTTCTTT.

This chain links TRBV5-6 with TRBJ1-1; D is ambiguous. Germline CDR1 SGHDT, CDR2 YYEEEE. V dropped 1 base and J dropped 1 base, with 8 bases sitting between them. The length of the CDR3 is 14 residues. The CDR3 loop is CASSLSPTNTEAFF. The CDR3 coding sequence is TGTGCCAGCAGCTTGAGCCCTACGAACACTGAAGCTTTCTTT.

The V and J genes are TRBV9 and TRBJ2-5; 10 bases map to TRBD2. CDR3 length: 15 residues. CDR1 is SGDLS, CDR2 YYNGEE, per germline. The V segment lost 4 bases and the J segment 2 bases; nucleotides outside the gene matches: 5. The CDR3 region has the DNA TGTGCCAGCAGCCCTGTTAGCGGGGGGCAAGAGACCCAGTACTTC. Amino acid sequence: CASSPVSGGQETQYF.

The DNA of the CDR3 is TGCAGTGCTAGGACGGGGGTGGCTTTCTTT. This codes for CSARTGVAFF. The rearrangement joins TRBV20-1 to TRBJ1-1, with D possibly TRBD1 on 5 matching bases. The CDR3 has 10 residues. Per germline, CDR1 DFQATT and CDR2 SNEGSKA (reference sequence). Deletions cut 3 bases from V and 11 bases from J, with 10 bases between.

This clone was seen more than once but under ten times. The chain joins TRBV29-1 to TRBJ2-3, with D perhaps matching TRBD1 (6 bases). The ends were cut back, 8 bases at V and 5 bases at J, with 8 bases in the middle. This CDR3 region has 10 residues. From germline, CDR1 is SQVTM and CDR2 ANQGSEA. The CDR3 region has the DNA TGCAGCACCAGGGGAGATACGCAGTATTTT. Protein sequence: CSTRGDTQYF.

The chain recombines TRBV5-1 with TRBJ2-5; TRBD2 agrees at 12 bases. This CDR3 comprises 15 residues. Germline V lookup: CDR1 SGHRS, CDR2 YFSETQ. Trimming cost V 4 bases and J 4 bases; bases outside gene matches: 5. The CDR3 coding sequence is TGCGCCAGCAGCGCGGCTAGCGGGGGGGCAGAGACCCAGTACTTC. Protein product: CASSAASGGAETQYF.

CDR3: CASSQDLFIETGKEQFF. The CDR3 nucleotides are TGCGCCAGCAGCCAAGATCTATTCATTGAGACCGGAAAGGAGCAGTTCTTC. The chain has TRBV4-3 and TRBJ2-1; D uncertain. V lost 0 bases, J lost 10 bases, and 22 bases lay in between. Germline values: CDR1 LGHNA, CDR2 YSLEER. There are 17 residues in the CDR3.

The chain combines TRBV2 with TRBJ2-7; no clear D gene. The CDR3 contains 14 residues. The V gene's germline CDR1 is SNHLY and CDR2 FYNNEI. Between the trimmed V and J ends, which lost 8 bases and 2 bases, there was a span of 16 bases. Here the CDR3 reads CASSEASWAYEQYF. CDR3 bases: TGTGCCAGCTCAGAGGCGTCCTGGGCCTACGAGCAGTACTTC.

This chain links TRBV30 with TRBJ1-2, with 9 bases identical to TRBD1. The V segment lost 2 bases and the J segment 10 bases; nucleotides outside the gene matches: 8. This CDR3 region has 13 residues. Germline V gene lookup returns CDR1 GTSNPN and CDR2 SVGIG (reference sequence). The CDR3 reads CAWSFIGQGPYTF. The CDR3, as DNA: TGTGCCTGGAGTTTTATCGGACAGGGGCCCTACACCTTC.

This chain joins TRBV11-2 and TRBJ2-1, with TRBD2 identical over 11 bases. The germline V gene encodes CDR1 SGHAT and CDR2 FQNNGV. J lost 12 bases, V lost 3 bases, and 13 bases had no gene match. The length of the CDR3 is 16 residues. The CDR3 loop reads CASSFTGTSGSQGQFF. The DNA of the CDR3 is TGTGCCAGCAGCTTCACCGGGACTAGCGGCAGCCAAGGGCAGTTCTTC.

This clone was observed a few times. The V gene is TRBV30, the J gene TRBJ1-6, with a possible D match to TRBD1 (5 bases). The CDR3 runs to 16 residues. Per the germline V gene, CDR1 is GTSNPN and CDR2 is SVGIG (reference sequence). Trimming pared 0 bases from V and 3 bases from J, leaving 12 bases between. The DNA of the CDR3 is TGTGCCTGGAGTGTAGGACAACTCCGCTATAATTCACCCCTCCACTTT. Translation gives CAWSVGQLRYNSPLHF.

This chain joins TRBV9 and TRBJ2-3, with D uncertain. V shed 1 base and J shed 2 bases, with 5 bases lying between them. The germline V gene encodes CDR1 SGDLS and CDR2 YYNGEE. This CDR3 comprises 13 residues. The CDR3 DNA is TGTGCCAGCAGCGTATCCTACACAGATACGCAGTATTTT. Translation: CASSVSYTDTQYF.

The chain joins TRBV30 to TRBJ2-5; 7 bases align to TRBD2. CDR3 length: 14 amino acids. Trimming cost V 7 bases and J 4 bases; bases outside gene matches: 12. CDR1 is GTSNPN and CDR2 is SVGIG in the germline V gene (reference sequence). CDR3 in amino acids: CALRPASGLETQYF. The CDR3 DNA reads TGTGCCTTACGACCGGCTAGCGGCTTAGAGACCCAGTACTTC.

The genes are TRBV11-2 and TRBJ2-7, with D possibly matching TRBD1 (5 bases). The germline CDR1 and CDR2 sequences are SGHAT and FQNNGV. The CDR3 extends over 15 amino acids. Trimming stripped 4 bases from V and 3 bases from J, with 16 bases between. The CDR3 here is CASSSLRRGGYEQYF. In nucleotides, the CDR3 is TGTGCCAGCAGCTCCTTAAGAAGGGGTGGCTACGAGCAGTACTTC.

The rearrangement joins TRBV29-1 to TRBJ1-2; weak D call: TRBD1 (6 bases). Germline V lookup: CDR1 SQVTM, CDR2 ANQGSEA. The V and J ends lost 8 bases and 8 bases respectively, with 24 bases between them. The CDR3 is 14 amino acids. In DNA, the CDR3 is TGCAGCTTCCGGAGAGTCCTACAGGGCCAAGGCTACACCTTC. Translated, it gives CSFRRVLQGQGYTF.